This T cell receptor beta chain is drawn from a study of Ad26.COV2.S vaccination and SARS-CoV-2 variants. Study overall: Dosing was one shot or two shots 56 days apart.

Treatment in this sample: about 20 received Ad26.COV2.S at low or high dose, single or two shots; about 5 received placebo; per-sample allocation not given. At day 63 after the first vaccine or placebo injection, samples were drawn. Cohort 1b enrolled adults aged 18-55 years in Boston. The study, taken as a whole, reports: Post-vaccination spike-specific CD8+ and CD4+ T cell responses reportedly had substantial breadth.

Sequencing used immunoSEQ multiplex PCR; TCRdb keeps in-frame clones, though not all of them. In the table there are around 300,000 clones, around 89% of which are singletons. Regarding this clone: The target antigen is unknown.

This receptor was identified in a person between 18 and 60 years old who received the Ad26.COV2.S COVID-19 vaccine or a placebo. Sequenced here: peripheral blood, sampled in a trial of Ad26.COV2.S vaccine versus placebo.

CDR3 coding DNA: TGTGCCAGCAGCACAGCGGGAGGTTACAATGAGCAGTTCTTC. This translates into CASSTAGGYNEQFF. The chain links TRBV28 to TRBJ2-1; the match to TRBD2 covers 9 bases. Germline V gene lookup returns CDR1 MDHEN and CDR2 SYDVKM. The CDR3 sequence is 14 residues long. V shed 6 bases, J shed 4 bases, and the junction held 4 bases outside the gene matches.